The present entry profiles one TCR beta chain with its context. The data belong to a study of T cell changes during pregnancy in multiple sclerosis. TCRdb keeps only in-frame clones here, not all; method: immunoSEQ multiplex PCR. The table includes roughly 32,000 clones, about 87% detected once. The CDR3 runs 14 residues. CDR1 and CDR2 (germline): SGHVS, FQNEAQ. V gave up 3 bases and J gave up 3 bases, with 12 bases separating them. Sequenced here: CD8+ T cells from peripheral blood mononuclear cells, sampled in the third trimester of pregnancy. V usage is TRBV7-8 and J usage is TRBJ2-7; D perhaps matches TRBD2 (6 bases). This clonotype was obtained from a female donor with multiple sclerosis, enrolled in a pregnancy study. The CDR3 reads CASSLRGWHYEQYF. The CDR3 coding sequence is TGTGCCAGCAGCTTGCGGGGTTGGCACTACGAGCAGTACTTC.